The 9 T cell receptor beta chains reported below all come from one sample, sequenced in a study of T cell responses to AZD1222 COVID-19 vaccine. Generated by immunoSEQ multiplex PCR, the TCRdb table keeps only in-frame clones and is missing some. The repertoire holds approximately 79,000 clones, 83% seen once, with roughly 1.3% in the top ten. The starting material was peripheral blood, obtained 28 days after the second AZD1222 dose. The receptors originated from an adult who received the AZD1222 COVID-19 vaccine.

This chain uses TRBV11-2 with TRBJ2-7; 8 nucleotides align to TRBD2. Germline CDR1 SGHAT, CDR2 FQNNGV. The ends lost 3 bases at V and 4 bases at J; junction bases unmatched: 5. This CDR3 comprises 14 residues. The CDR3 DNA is TGTGCCAGCAGCTTCCAGCGGGGGTCGTACGAGCAGTACTTC. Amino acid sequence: CASSFQRGSYEQYF.

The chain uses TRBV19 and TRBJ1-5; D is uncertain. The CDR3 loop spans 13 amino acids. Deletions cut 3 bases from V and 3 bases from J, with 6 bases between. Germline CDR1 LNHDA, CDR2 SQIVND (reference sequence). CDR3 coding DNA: TGTGCCAGTAGTATGGTTGCCAATCAGCCCCAGCATTTT. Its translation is CASSMVANQPQHF.

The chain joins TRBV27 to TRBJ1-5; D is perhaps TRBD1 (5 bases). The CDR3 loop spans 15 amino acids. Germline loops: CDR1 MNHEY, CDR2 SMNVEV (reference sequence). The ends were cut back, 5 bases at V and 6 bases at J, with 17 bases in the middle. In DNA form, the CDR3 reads TGTGCCAGCAGTCCCCGTTCGGGGGACGGTCAGCCCCAGCATTTT. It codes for CASSPRSGDGQPQHF.

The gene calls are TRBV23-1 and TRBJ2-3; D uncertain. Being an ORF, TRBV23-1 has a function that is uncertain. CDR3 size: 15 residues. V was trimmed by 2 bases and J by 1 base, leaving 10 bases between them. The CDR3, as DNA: TGCGCCAGCAGTCAACAGGTGGTGCGCACAGATACGCAGTATTTT. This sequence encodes CASSQQVVRTDTQYF.

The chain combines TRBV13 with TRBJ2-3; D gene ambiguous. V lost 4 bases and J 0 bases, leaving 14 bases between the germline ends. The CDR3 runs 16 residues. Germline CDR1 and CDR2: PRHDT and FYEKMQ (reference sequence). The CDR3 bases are TGTGCCAGCAGCTACAAGACAAGAACTAGCACAGATACGCAGTATTTT. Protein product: CASSYKTRTSTDTQYF.

The DNA for the CDR3 is TGTGCCAGCAACAACATGAAAGGACATTCCTCCTACAATGAGCAGTTCTTC. Its protein product is CASNNMKGHSSYNEQFF. The chain combines TRBV7-6 with TRBJ2-1, with D possibly matching TRBD1 (5 bases). Trimming removed 7 bases from V and 0 bases from J, with 19 bases in between. This CDR3 has 17 amino acids. Germline CDR1 and CDR2: SGHVS and FNYEAQ. Supplemented by reference TRBV7-6 and TRBJ2-1, the full variable domain reads GAGVSQSPRYKVTKRGQDVALRCDPISGHVSLYWYRQALGQGPEFLTYFNYEAQQDKSGLPNDRFSAERPEGSISTLTIQRTEQRDSAMYRCASNNMKGHSSYNEQFFGPGTRLTVL.

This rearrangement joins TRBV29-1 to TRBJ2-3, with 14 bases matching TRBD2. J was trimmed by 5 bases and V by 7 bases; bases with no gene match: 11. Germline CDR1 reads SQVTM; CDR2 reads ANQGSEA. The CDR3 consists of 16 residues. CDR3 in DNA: TGCAGCGAACCGGGACTAGCGGGAGCAGGTGGAGATACGCAGTATTTT. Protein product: CSEPGLAGAGGDTQYF.

The CDR3 loop reads CASKGGGEQFF. The CDR3 DNA is TGTGCCTCAAAAGGGGGGGGTGAGCAGTTCTTC. The chain recombines TRBV3-1 (or the pseudogene TRBV3-2) with TRBJ2-1, with a possible D match to TRBD2 (7 bases). Germline CDR1 reads LGHDT; CDR2 reads YNNKEL (reference sequence). The CDR3 covers 11 residues. V dropped 11 bases and J dropped 9 bases, with 14 bases sitting between them.

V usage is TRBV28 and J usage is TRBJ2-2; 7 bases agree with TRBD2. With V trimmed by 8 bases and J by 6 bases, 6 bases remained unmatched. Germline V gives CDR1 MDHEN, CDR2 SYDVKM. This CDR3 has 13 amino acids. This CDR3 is CASGPRGAGELFF. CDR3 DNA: TGTGCCAGCGGGCCCCGGGGGGCCGGGGAGCTGTTTTTT. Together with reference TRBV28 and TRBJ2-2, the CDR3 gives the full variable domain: DVKVTQSSRYLVKRTGEKVFLECVQDMDHENMFWYRQDPGLGLRLIYFSYDVKMKEKGDIPEGYSVSREKKERFSLILESASTNQTSMYLCASGPRGAGELFFGEGSRLTVL.